This TCR beta chain is drawn from a study of T cells after yellow fever vaccination. MiXCR, run by TCRdb on the 5' RACE reads, gives a single entry per CDR3 protein. The sample has 450,000 to 550,000 distinct CDR3 sequences, just over 20% seen once. The CDR3 covers 16 residues. Per the germline V gene, CDR1 is LGHNA and CDR2 is YSLEER. V shed 0 bases and J shed 2 bases, with 12 bases lying between them. The sample was PBMCs, taken approximately 22 days after the first yellow fever vaccination. The origin of this receptor is a young man who received the YFV17D yellow fever vaccine. V gene TRBV4-3 combines with J gene TRBJ2-3, with D possibly being TRBD1 (5 bases). The CDR3 protein is CASSQDYEGATDTQYF. DNA for the CDR3: TGCGCCAGCAGCCAAGATTACGAAGGGGCCACAGATACGCAGTATTTT.